This TCR beta chain was profiled in a study of human T cells and chemical hapten exposure. About the study: Small differences in pooled library volume mainly drove the variation in TCR yields per sample.

A single record per CDR3 protein comes from TCRdb applying MiXCR to the RACE reads. The data contain about 120,000 distinct CDR3 sequences, about 13% of them singletons. Time point of the sample: pre-sensitization, week 0. The treatment was: therapeutic diphenylcyclopropenone sensitization with weekly scalp DPC. Venepuncture was done earlier than the placement of each patch test. This clonotype was counted a few times. This sample comprised whole blood, obtained in connection with sensitization to the hapten diphenylcyclopropenone (DPC). The receptor was derived from a woman between 18 and 30 years old with alopecia areata. Some clones in this sample may be carry-over from other donors' samples.

Here the CDR3 reads CASSLARGRAYNEQFF. The CDR3 DNA reads as TGTGCCAGCAGCTTAGCCCGGGGAAGAGCCTACAATGAGCAGTTCTTC. V and J are TRBV11-2 and TRBJ2-1; perhaps TRBD2 as D (5 bases). The germline V gene has CDR1 SGHAT and CDR2 FQNNGV. Trimming cost V 1 base and J 2 bases, with 12 bases left between them. The CDR3 loop spans 16 amino acids.